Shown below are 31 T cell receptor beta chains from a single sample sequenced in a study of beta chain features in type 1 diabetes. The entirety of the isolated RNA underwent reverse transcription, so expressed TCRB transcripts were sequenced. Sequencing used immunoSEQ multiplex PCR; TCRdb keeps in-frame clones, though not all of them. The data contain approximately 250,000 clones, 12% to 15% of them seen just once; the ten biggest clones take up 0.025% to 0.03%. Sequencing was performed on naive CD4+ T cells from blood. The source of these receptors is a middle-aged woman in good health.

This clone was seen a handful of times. The CDR3 protein is CASSIGGYPSGYTF. The CDR3 region has the DNA TGTGCCAGTAGTATAGGCGGCTACCCGAGCGGCTACACCTTC. The chain carries TRBV19 and TRBJ1-2; D gene unclear. Germline-derived CDR1 and CDR2 are LNHDA and SQIVND (reference sequence). The ends were cut back, 1 base at V and 8 bases at J, with 14 bases in the middle. This CDR3 has 14 amino acids. Filled out from reference TRBV19 and TRBJ1-2, the complete variable domain reads DGGITQSPKYLFRKEGQNVTLSCEQNLNHDAMYWYRQDPGQGLRLIYYSQIVNDFQKGDIAEGYSVSREKKESFPLTVTSAQKNPTAFYLCASSIGGYPSGYTFGSGTRLTVV.

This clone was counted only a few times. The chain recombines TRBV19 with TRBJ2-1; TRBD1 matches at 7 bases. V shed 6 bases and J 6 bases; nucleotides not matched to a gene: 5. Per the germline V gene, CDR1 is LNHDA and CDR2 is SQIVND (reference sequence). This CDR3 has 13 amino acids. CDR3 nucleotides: TGTGCCAGTAGGCGACAGGGTGGCAATGAGCAGTTCTTC. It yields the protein CASRRQGGNEQFF.

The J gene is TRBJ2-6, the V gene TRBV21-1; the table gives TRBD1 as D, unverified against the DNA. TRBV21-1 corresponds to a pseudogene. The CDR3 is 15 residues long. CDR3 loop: CASSGRQRGANVLTF. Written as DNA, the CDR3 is TGTGCCAGCAGCGGCAGACAGAGGGGGGCCAACGTCCTGACTTTC.

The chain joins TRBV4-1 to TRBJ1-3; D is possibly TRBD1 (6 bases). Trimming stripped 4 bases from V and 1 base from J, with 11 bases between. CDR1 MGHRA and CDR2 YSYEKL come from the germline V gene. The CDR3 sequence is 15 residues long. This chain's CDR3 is CASSLDRFSGNTIYF. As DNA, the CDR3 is TGCGCCAGCAGCCTCGACAGGTTTTCTGGAAACACCATATATTTT.

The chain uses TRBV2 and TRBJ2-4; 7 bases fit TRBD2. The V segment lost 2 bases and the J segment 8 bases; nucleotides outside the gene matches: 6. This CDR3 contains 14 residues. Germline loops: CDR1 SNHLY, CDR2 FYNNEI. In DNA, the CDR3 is TGTGCCAGCAGTGAAATCTGGGGGGGGGACATTCAGTACTTC. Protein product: CASSEIWGGDIQYF.

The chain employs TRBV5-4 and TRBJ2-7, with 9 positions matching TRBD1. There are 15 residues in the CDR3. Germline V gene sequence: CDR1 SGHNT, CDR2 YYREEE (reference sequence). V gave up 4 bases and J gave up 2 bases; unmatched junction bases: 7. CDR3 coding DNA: TGTGCCAGCAGCGGCCGGGACAGGGTGGCCTACGAGCAGTACTTC. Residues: CASSGRDRVAYEQYF.

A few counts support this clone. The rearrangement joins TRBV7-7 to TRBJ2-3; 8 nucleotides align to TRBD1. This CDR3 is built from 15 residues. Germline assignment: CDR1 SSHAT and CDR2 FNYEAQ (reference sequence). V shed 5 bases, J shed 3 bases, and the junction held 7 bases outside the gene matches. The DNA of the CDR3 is TGTGCCAGCAGCCCGGCCGGACAGGGTACAGATACGCAGTATTTT. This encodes CASSPAGQGTDTQYF. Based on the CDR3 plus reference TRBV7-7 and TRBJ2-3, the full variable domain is GAGVSQSPRYKVTKRGQDVTLRCDPISSHATLYWYQQALGQGPEFLTYFNYEAQPDKSGLPSDRFSAERPEGSISTLTIQRTEQRDSAMYRCASSPAGQGTDTQYFGPGTRLTVL.

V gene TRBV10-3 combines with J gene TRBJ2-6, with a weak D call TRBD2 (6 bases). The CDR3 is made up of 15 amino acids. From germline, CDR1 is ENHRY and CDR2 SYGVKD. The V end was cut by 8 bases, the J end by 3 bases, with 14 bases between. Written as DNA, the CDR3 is TGTGCCATCGGGGAGGTGGGTTTTGGGGCCAACGTCCTGACTTTC. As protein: CAIGEVGFGANVLTF.

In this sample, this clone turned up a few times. The CDR3, as DNA: TGTGCCAGCAGCTTCGGTAGAGACTATGGCTACACCTTC. Amino acids: CASSFGRDYGYTF. This chain connects TRBV5-6 to TRBJ1-2; D gene ambiguous. The germline CDR1 and CDR2 sequences are SGHDT and YYEEEE. The CDR3 extends over 13 amino acids. V was trimmed by 2 bases and J by 3 bases, leaving 8 bases between them. Full variable domain (rest looked up from reference TRBV5-6 and TRBJ1-2): DAGVTQSPTHLIKTRGQQVTLRCSPKSGHDTVSWYQQALGQGPQFIFQYYEEEERQRGNFPDRFSGHQFPNYSSELNVNALLLGDSALYLCASSFGRDYGYTFGSGTRLTVV.

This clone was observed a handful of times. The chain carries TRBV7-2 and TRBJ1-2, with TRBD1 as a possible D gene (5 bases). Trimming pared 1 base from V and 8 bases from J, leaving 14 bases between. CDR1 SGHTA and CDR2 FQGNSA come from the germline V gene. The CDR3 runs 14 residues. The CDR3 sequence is CASSLDPGGGGYTF. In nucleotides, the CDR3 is TGTGCCAGCAGCTTAGACCCCGGCGGGGGGGGCTACACCTTC.

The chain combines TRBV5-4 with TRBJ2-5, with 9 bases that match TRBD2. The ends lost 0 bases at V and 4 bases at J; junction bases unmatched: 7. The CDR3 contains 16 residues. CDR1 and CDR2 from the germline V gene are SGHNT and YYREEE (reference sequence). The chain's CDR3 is CASSLGSGGILETQYF. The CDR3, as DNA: TGTGCCAGCAGCTTGGGGAGCGGGGGGATTTTAGAGACCCAGTACTTC.

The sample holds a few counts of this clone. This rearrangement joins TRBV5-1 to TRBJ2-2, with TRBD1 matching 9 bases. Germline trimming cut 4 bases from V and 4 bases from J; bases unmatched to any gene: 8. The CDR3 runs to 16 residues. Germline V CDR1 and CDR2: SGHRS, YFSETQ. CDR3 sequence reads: CASSPPGTGTTGELFF. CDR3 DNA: TGCGCCAGCAGCCCCCCCGGGACAGGGACCACCGGGGAGCTGTTTTTT.

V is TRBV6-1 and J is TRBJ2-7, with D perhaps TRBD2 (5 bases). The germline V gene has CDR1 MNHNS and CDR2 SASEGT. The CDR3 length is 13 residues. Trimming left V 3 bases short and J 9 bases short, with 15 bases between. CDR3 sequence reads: CASSEELGLWQYF. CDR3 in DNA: TGTGCCAGCAGTGAGGAACTAGGCTTGTGGCAGTACTTC.

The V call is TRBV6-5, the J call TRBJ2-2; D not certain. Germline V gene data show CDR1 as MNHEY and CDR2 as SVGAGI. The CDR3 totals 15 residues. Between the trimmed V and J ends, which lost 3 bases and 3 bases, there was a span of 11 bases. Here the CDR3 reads CASSYRTVDTGELFF. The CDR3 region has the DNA TGTGCCAGCAGTTATCGCACGGTCGACACCGGGGAGCTGTTTTTT.

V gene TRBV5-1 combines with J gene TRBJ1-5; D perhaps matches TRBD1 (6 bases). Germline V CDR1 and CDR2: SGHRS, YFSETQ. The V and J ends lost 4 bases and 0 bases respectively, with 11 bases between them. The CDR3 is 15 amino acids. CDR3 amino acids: CASSRGGNSNQPQHF. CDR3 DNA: TGCGCCAGCAGCAGGGGGGGGAATAGCAATCAGCCCCAGCATTTT.

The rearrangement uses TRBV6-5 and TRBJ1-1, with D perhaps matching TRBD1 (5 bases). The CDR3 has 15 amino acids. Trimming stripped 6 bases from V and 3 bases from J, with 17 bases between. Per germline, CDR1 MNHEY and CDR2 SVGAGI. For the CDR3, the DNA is TGTGCCAGCAGCCGTCGAAGGGGAGGGGACACTGAAGCTTTCTTT. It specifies CASSRRRGGDTEAFF.

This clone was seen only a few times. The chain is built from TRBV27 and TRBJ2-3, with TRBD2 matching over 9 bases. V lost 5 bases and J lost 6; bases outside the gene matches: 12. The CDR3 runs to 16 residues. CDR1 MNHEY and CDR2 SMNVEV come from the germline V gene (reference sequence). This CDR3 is CASSPSWGTSKDTQYF. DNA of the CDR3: TGTGCCAGCAGTCCCTCGTGGGGGACTAGCAAGGATACGCAGTATTTT.

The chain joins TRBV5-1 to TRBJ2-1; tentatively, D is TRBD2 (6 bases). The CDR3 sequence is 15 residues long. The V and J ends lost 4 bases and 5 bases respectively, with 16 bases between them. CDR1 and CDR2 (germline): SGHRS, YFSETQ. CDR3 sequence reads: CASSVGTPRDNEQFF. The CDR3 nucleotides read TGCGCCAGCAGCGTAGGGACTCCCCGGGACAATGAGCAGTTCTTC. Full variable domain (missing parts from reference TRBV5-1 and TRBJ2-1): KAGVTQTPRYLIKTRGQQVTLSCSPISGHRSVSWYQQTPGQGLQFLFEYFSETQRNKGNFPGRFSGRQFSNSRSEMNVSTLELGDSALYLCASSVGTPRDNEQFFGPGTRLTVL.

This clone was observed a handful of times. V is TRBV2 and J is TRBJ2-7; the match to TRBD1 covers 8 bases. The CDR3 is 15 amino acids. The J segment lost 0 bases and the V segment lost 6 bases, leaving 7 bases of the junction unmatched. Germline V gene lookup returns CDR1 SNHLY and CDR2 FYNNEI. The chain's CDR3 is CASRATGALSYEQYF. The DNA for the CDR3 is TGTGCCAGCAGGGCGACAGGGGCCCTCTCCTACGAGCAGTACTTC. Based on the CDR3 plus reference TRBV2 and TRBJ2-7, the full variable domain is EPEVTQTPSHQVTQMGQEVILRCVPISNHLYFYWYRQILGQKVEFLVSFYNNEISEKSEIFDDQFSVERPDGSNFTLKIRSTKLEDSAMYFCASRATGALSYEQYFGPGTRLTVT.

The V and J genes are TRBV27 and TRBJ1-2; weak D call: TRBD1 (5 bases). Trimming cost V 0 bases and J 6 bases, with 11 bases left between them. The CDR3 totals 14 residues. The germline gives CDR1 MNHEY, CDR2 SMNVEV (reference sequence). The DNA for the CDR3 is TGTGCCAGCAGTTTATCGCAGGGAGGGGATGGCTACACCTTC. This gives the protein CASSLSQGGDGYTF.

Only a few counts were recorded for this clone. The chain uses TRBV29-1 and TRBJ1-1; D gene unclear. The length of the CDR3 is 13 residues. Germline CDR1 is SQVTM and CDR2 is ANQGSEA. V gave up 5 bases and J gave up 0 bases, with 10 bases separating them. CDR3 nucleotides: TGCAGCGTTCGGGTGTACATGAACACTGAAGCTTTCTTT. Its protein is CSVRVYMNTEAFF.

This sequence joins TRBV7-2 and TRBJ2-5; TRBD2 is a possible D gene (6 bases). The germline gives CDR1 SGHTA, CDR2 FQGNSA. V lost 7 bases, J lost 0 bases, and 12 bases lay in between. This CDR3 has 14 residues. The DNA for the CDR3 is TGTGCCAGCACCACCGGGACTCACCAAGAGACCCAGTACTTC. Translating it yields CASTTGTHQETQYF.

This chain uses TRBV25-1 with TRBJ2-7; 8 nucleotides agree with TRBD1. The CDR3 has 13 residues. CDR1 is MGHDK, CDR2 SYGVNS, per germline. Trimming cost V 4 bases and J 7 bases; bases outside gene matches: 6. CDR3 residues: CASSGQGASEQYF. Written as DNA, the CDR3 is TGTGCCAGCAGTGGGCAGGGGGCAAGTGAGCAGTACTTC.

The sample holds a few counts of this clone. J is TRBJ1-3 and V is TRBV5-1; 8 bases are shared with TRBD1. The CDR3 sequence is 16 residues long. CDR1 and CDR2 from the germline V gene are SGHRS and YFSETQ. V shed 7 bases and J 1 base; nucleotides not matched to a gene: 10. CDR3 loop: CASRSGQGASGNTIYF. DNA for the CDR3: TGCGCCAGCCGCTCTGGGCAGGGGGCTTCTGGAAACACCATATATTTT.

This chain's CDR3 is CASSLIPDRGSDTQYF. Written as DNA, the CDR3 is TGTGCCAGCTCACTCATCCCGGACAGGGGCTCAGATACGCAGTATTTT. The chain joins TRBV18 to TRBJ2-3, with TRBD1 identical over 9 bases. With 4 bases clipped from V and 4 bases from J, the junction kept 9 bases outside the gene matches. CDR1 KGHSH and CDR2 LQKENI come from the germline V gene. This CDR3 comprises 16 residues.

The CDR3 DNA is TGTGCCAGCAGTGAAACAGGCGTTCAGCCCCAGCATTTT. This translates into CASSETGVQPQHF. The chain carries TRBV6-4 and TRBJ1-5, with D possibly being TRBD1 (5 bases). Trimming removed 3 bases from V and 6 bases from J, with 9 bases in between. This CDR3 has 13 amino acids. The germline gives CDR1 MRHNA, CDR2 SNTAGT.

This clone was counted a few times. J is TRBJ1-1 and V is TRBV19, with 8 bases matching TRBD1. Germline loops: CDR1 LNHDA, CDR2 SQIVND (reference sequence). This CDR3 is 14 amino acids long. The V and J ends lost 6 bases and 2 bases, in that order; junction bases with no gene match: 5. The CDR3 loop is CASRKDRGNTEAFF. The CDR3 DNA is TGTGCCAGTAGGAAAGACAGGGGTAACACTGAAGCTTTCTTT.

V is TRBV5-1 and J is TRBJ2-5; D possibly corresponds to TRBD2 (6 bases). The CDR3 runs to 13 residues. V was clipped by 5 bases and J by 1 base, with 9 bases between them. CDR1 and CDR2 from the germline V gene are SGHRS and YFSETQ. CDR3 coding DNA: TGCGCCAGCAGGGGGGGATTCCAAGAGACCCAGTACTTC. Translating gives CASRGGFQETQYF.

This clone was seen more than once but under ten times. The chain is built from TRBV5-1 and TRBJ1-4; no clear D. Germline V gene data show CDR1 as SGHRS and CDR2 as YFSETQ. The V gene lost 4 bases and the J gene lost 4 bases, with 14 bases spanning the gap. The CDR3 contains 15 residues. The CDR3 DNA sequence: TGCGCCAGCAGCGAAGGAGCCTTCGTTAATGAAAAACTGTTTTTT. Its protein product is CASSEGAFVNEKLFF.

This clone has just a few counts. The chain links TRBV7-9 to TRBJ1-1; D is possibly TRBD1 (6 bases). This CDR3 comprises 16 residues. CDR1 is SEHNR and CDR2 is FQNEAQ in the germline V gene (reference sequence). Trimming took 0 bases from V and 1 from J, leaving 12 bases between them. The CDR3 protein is CASSLALRTENTEAFF. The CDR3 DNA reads TGTGCCAGCAGCTTAGCTCTCAGGACAGAGAACACTGAAGCTTTCTTT.

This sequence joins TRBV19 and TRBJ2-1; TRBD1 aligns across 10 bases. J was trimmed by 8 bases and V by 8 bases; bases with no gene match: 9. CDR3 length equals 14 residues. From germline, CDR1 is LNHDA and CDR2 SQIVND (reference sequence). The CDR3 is CASERQTGGYEQFF. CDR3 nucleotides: TGTGCCAGTGAAAGACAGACAGGGGGCTATGAGCAGTTCTTC.